Described below is a single T cell receptor beta chain sequence and its context. TRAV- and TRBV-specific primers were used for first-strand cDNA, which covered alpha and beta chains. Amplification, which lasted approximately 19 PCR cycles, used a constant-region primer and V-primer adapter to amplify TCRs. TCRdb re-analysed the reads in MiXCR, keeping a single row per CDR3 protein. Seen here are more than 12,000 distinct CDR3 sequences, under 60% observed once, and the top ten hold less than 4%. Germline assignment: CDR1 SGHTA and CDR2 FQGNSA. Trimming stripped 3 bases from V and 5 bases from J, with 11 bases between. This CDR3 is 14 amino acids long. The data were obtained in a study of low-dose radiotherapy and immunotherapy resistance in tumors. Study-wide background: Given every two weeks, intravenous cyclophosphamide 200 mg/m2 preceded radiation and immunotherapy by one day.

The study gave donors nivolumab, ipilimumab, aspirin, low-dose cyclophosphamide and low-dose radiotherapy. Advanced solid tumors lacking tumor-infiltrating lymphocytes characterized eligible patients. This receptor was obtained from a human donor with advanced metastatic prostate, ovarian, gallbladder or colorectal cancer (not recorded which). This table probably holds off-target reads from a library built for another chain. The chain recombines TRBV7-2 with TRBJ2-1; perhaps TRBD2 as D (6 bases). The chain's CDR3 is CASSFFLADNEQFF. The CDR3 bases are TGTGCCAGCAGCTTCTTTTTAGCGGACAATGAGCAGTTCTTC.